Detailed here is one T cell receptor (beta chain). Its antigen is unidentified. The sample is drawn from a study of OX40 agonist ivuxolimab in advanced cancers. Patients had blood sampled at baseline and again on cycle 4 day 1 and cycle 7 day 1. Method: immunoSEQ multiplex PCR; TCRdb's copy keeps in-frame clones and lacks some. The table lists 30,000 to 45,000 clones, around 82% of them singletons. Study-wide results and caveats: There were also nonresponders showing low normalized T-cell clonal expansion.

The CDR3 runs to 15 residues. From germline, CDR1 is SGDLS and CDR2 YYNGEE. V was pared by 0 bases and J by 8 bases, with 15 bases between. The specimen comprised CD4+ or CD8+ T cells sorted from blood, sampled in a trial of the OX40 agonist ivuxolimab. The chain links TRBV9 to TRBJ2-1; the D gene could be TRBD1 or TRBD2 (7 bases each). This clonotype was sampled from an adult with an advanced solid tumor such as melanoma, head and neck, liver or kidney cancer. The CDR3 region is CASSVAARGGYEQFF. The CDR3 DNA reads TGTGCCAGCAGCGTAGCCGCCAGGGGGGGGTATGAGCAGTTCTTC.